Below, one TCR beta chain is given with its context. TCRdb re-derived calls from the reads in MiXCR, one entry per CDR3 protein. The sample has roughly 12,000 distinct CDR3 sequences, 50% to 60% seen once. This entry belongs to a study of tumor-infiltrating lymphocytes in oesophageal squamous cell carcinoma. The CDR3 is 13 residues long. The V gene's germline CDR1 is DFQATT and CDR2 SNEGSKA (reference sequence). The sequenced sample was blood. The rearrangement uses TRBV20-1 and TRBJ2-1, with TRBD2 matching 8 bases. The TCR originated in a female donor with esophageal squamous cell carcinoma. CDR3: CSELPGLGYEQFF. CDR3 nucleotide sequence: TGCAGCGAACTCCCGGGACTAGGGTACGAGCAGTTCTTC.